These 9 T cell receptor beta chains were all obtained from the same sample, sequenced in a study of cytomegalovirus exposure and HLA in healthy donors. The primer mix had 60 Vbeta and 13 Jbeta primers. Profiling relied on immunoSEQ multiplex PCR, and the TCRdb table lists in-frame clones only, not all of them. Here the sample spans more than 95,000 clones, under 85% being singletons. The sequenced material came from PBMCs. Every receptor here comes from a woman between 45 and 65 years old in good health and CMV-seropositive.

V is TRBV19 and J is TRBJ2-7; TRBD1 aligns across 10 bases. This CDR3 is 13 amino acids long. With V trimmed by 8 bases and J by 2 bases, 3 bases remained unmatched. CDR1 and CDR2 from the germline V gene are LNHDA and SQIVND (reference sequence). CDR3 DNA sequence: TGTGCCAGTGGACAGGGGGACCCCTACGAGCAGTACTTC. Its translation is CASGQGDPYEQYF.

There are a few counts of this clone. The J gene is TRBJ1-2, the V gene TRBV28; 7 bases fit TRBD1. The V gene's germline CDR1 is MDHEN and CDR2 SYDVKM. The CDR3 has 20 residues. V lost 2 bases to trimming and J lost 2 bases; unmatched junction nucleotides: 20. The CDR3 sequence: CASSLDLSWDRGGGNYGYTF. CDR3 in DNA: TGTGCCAGCAGTTTAGATCTTAGTTGGGACAGAGGAGGGGGAAACTATGGCTACACCTTC.

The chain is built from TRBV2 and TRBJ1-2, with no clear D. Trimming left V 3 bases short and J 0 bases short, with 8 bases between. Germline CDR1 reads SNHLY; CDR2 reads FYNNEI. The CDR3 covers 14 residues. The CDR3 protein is CASSDRPANYGYTF. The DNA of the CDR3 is TGTGCCAGCAGTGACAGGCCAGCTAACTATGGCTACACCTTC.

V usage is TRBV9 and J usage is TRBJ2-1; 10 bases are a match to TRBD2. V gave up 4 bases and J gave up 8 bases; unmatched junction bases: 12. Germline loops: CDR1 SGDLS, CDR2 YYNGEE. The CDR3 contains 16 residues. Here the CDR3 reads CASSPWGSGRADEQFF. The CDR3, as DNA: TGTGCCAGCAGCCCCTGGGGGAGCGGGAGGGCCGATGAGCAGTTCTTC.

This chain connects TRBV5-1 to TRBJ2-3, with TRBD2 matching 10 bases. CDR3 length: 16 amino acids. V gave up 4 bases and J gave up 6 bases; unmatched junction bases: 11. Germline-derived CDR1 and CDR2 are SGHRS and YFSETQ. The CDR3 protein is CASSPEIAGGGDTQYF. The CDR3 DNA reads TGCGCCAGCAGCCCAGAAATAGCGGGGGGCGGGGATACGCAGTATTTT.

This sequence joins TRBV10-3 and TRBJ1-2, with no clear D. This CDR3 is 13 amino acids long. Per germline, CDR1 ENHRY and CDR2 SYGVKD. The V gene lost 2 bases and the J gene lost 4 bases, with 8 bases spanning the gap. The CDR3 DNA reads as TGTGCCATCAGTGAGGGCAGAGGCTATGGCTACACCTTC. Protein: CAISEGRGYGYTF.

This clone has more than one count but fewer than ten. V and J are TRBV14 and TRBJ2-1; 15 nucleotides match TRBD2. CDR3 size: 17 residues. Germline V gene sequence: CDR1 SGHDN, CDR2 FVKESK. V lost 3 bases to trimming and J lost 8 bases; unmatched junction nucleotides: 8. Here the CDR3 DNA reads TGTGCCAGCAGCCACTTTAGGACTAGCGGGAGGGTGGATGAGCAGTTCTTC. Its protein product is CASSHFRTSGRVDEQFF.

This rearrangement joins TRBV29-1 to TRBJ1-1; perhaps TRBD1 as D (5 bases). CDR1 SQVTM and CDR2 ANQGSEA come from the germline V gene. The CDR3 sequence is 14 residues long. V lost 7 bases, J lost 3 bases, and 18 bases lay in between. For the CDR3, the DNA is TGCAGCGCTGACCCAAAGGGGTGGGACACTGAAGCTTTCTTT. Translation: CSADPKGWDTEAFF.

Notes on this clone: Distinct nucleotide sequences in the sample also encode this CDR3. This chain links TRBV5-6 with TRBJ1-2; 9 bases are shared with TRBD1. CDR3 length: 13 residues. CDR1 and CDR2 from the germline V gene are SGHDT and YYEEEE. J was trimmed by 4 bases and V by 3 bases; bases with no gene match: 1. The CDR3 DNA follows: TGTGCCAGCAGCTCGGGACAGGGCTATGGCTACACCTTC. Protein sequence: CASSSGQGYGYTF.